Following are 32 T cell receptor beta chains from one sample sequenced in a study of tumor-infiltrating lymphocytes in primary liver carcinoma (dated by TCRdb to the late 2010s). Without any cell sorting, total RNA and DNA were extracted together from about 20-30 mg of bulk tissue using the AllPrep DNA/RNA mini kit. For sequencing, an Illumina HiSeq 2500 was employed. TCRbeta-specific cDNA was reverse-transcribed from roughly 500 ng total RNA using a constant-region primer and ProtoScript II reverse transcriptase. TCRbeta libraries were built with three nested multiplex PCR rounds, a slightly modified ARM-PCR procedure. Each of the first two PCR rounds ran for nine to ten cycles and used multiplex TRBV1-TRBV30 forward primers together with a Cbeta reverse primer. TCRdb's own reprocessing of the public reads used fastp at Q25 and MiXCR and kept productive beta chains. Under each unique CDR3 protein, matching rows form one entry showing the most common genes and DNA. In this sample the table shows 52,000 or so distinct CDR3 sequences, 60% to 80% of which occur a single time. Roughly 24% of the sample comes from the top ten.

The sequenced sample consisted of liver tumor tissue from sampling region 5. The cell subset or site label of this sample denotes: tumor region T5, tumor centre. The receptor set was obtained from a man aged 40-49 years with primary liver carcinoma and hepatitis B virus infection.

On this clonotype: A read error may be the cause here, since a much bigger clone is one base away. The chain has TRBV24-1 and TRBJ2-1; 10 nucleotides align to TRBD1. V was pared by 4 bases and J by 4 bases, with 9 bases of the junction left unmatched. There are 17 residues in the CDR3. The germline gives CDR1 KGHDR, CDR2 SFDVKD. CDR3 in amino acids: CATSDPSGTGAYNEQFF. For the CDR3, the DNA is TGTGCCACCAGTGACCCCTCCGGGACAGGGGCTTACAATGAGCAGTTCTTC.

The J gene is TRBJ1-4, the V gene TRBV11-2; D possibly corresponds to TRBD1 (6 bases). Germline values: CDR1 SGHAT, CDR2 FQNNGV. V was clipped by 3 bases and J by 16 bases, with 24 bases between them. The CDR3 is 15 amino acids. CDR3 bases: TGTGCCAGCAGCTTGCTGACAGGCCTTAGTGAAAAATCGTTTTTT. This gives the protein CASSLLTGLSEKSFF.

About this clonotype itself: One end of the junction varies from germline; a read error may be responsible. The chain is built from TRBV12-3 or TRBV12-4 and TRBJ2-5, with 7 bases that match TRBD2. The CDR3 covers 13 residues. The CDR3 protein is CASTVGGQETQYF. The CDR3 region has the DNA TGTGCAAGCACCGTGGGGGGGCAAGAGACCCAGTACTTC.

V usage is TRBV29-1 and J usage is TRBJ2-3; tentatively, D is TRBD1 (6 bases). Trimming stripped 3 bases from V and 3 bases from J, with 16 bases between. The CDR3 sequence is 15 residues long. Germline V CDR1 and CDR2: SQVTM, ANQGSEA. CDR3 amino acids: CSVELWGRGTDTQYF. The CDR3 DNA reads TGCAGCGTTGAGTTGTGGGGCAGGGGAACAGATACGCAGTATTTT.

A note on this clonotype: A junction boundary mismatches the germline segment, possibly from a read error. This chain uses TRBV29-1 with TRBJ1-1; D might be TRBD1 (5 bases). This CDR3 is 15 amino acids long. Germline lookup yields CDR1 SQVTM and CDR2 ANQGSEA. CDR3 in DNA: TGCAGCGTTGCGGCAGGGTTTGGAATGAACACTGAAGCCTTCTTT. Protein: CSVAAGFGMNTEAFF.

With regard to this clonotype: The CDR3 carries no conserved terminal phenylalanine or tryptophan, so it likely arises from a read error. The chain uses TRBV5-1 and TRBJ2-7; 8 positions match TRBD1. CDR3 length: 14 residues. Per germline, CDR1 SGHRS and CDR2 YFSETQ. Unmatched junction bases numbered 6, after V lost 1 base and J lost 6 bases. CDR3 loop: CASSLTGGESEQYL. CDR3 in DNA: TGCGCCAGCAGCTTGACAGGGGGTGAATCCGAGCAGTACCTC.

This clonotype was detected only a few times. This chain links TRBV11-2 with TRBJ2-3; 8 bases fit TRBD2. CDR3 length: 16 amino acids. Germline V gives CDR1 SGHAT, CDR2 FQNNGV. The V gene end was trimmed by 2 bases and the J gene end by 0 bases; junction bases not matched to a gene: 4. CDR3 in amino acids: CASSLQAGVSTDTQYF. Here the CDR3 DNA reads TGTGCCAGCAGCTTACAAGCGGGAGTCAGCACAGATACGCAGTATTTT. Variable domain in full (rest from reference TRBV11-2 and TRBJ2-3): EAGVAQSPRYKIIEKRQSVAFWCNPISGHATLYWYQQILGQGPKLLIQFQNNGVVDDSQLPKDRFSAERLKGVDSTLKIQPAKLEDSAVYLCASSLQAGVSTDTQYFGPGTRLTVL.

The chain links TRBV29-1 to TRBJ2-3, with 10 bases lining up with TRBD1. The J segment lost 8 bases and the V segment lost 5 bases, leaving 10 bases of the junction unmatched. This CDR3 region has 14 residues. Germline-derived CDR1 and CDR2 are SQVTM and ANQGSEA. The CDR3 coding sequence is TGCAGCGTTTCCGGGACAGGGGTGTTAGGTACGCAGTATTTT. Its translation: CSVSGTGVLGTQYF.

In the case of this clonotype: The CDR3 does not close with the conserved phenylalanine or tryptophan, likely indicating a read error. The rearrangement joins TRBV11-2 to TRBJ1-5, with D tentatively TRBD1 (6 bases). The CDR3 loop spans 16 amino acids. Germline lookup yields CDR1 SGHAT and CDR2 FQNNGV. The germline V and J ends were trimmed by 8 bases and 4 bases, with 21 bases remaining between them. CDR3 loop: CASCLKGGLTNQPQHS. The DNA of the CDR3 is TGTGCCAGCTGCCTAAAAGGGGGATTGACGAATCAGCCCCAGCATTCT.

This clonotype has at least ten counts. Possible read error: a much larger clone is one base away. The chain couples TRBV10-3 to TRBJ2-1; possible D gene TRBD2, 5 bases. The ends were cut back, 4 bases at V and 10 bases at J, with 20 bases in the middle. From germline, CDR1 is ENHRY and CDR2 SYGVKD. The CDR3 consists of 15 residues. Here the CDR3 DNA reads TGTGCCATCAGTGTTGGGGAGCCCATCCGATGGGAGCAGTTCTTC. Translating it yields CAISVGEPIRWEQFF.

This sequence joins TRBV6-1 and TRBJ2-7, with D possibly being TRBD1 or TRBD2 (8 bases each). V shed 9 bases and J shed 2 bases, with 17 bases lying between them. Germline values: CDR1 MNHNS, CDR2 SASEGT. The CDR3 loop spans 14 amino acids. CDR3 in amino acids: CASSSGTGPYEQYF. CDR3 nucleotides: TGTGCCAGTAGTAGCGGGACAGGACCCTACGAGCAGTACTTC.

Worth noting for this clonotype: An end of the junction differs from the germline gene, which may be a read error. CDR3 coding DNA: TGCGCCAGCAGCCCGCTCGGTAACAACAACAATGAGGAGTTCTTC. Protein sequence: CASSPLGNNNNEEFF. V is TRBV4-1 and J is TRBJ2-1; no clear D. The CDR3 loop spans 15 amino acids. Germline CDR1 and CDR2: MGHRA and YSYEKL.

As regards this clonotype: The germline gene is not matched at one end of the junction; a read error may be the cause. In DNA, the CDR3 is TGTGCCAGCAATGAGTTACAGGGACTAGCTAGCCCAGATACGCAGTATTTT. It is translated as CASNELQGLASPDTQYF. This sequence joins TRBV10-2 and TRBJ2-3, with 9 bases fitting TRBD2. Germline loops: CDR1 WSHSY, CDR2 SAAADI. The CDR3 runs 17 residues.

The V call is TRBV29-1, the J call TRBJ2-3; either TRBD1 or TRBD2 may fit D (6 bases each). The CDR3 spans 12 residues. Germline CDR1 SQVTM, CDR2 ANQGSEA. The CDR3 DNA is TGCAGGGTCGGGGGCGAATCAGATACGCAGTATTTT. Encoded protein: CRVGGESDTQYF.

This clonotype was recorded only once. One junction end does not reproduce the germline sequence, and a read error may be involved. The chain recombines TRBV6-2 or TRBV6-3 with TRBJ2-1; 9 positions match TRBD2. The CDR3 is 13 residues long. Germline CDR1 reads MNHEY; CDR2 reads SVGEGT. The CDR3 DNA sequence: TGTGCCAGCAGGATTAGCGGGAGATCTGAGCACTTCTTC. It yields the protein CASRISGRSEHFF.

This chain uses TRBV29-1 with TRBJ2-1; 7 bases fit TRBD2. J lost 8 bases, V lost 3 bases, and 10 bases had no gene match. CDR1 is SQVTM and CDR2 is ANQGSEA in the germline V gene. The CDR3 consists of 14 residues. The CDR3 spells CSVDQAGLFDEQFF. In nucleotides, the CDR3 is TGCAGCGTTGATCAAGCGGGACTCTTCGATGAGCAGTTCTTC.

In the case of this clonotype: Germline is not matched at one junction end, which may reflect a read error. This chain connects TRBV14 to TRBJ2-5; D gene uncertain. Germline lookup yields CDR1 SGHDN and CDR2 FVKESK. CDR3 length equals 16 residues. The CDR3 loop reads CASSQHRDSRPETPYF. For the CDR3, the DNA is TGTGCCAGCAGCCAACATCGTGACTCTCGGCCAGAGACCCCGTACTTC.

Comments on this clonotype: It is likely a read error, because the conserved phenylalanine at the end of the CDR3 is missing. The chain has TRBV7-9 and TRBJ2-5; no definite D call. Germline CDR1 SEHNR, CDR2 FQNEAQ (reference sequence). This CDR3 region has 11 residues. The CDR3 DNA reads TGCGCCAGCAGCCTGAAAGAGACCCAGTACATC. This encodes CASSLKETQYI.

CDR3 coding DNA: TGTGCCAGGAGCTTTGGACAGGGCGGCACTGAAGCTTTCTTT. It translates to CARSFGQGGTEAFF. This chain uses TRBV12-3 or TRBV12-4 with TRBJ1-1, with 8 bases fitting TRBD1. The V gene end was trimmed by 9 bases and the J gene end by 4 bases; junction bases not matched to a gene: 10. The CDR3 contains 14 residues.

This clonotype was counted at least ten times. The chain is built from TRBV2 and TRBJ2-7, with 10 bases matching TRBD1. The CDR3 runs 14 residues. Germline CDR1 is SNHLY and CDR2 is FYNNEI. Unmatched junction bases numbered 7, after V lost 8 bases and J lost 3 bases. CDR3 loop: CASGRDRGDYEQYF. CDR3 DNA sequence: TGTGCCAGCGGGAGGGACAGGGGAGACTACGAGCAGTACTTC.

A word on this clonotype: At one end, the junction sequence differs from germline, possibly due to a read error. This chain uses TRBV6-5 with TRBJ2-1; 9 bases match TRBD2. This CDR3 is built from 17 residues. CDR1 is MNHEY and CDR2 is SVGAGI in the germline V gene. The CDR3, as DNA: TGTGACAGCAGTTACTCCGGGACTAGCAGGAGAGGGAATAAGCAGTTCTTC. This gives the protein CDSSYSGTSRRGNKQFF.

There are many counts of this clonotype. This chain connects TRBV5-1 to TRBJ2-5; TRBD1 matches 8 bases. The CDR3 is 15 amino acids. Germline V gives CDR1 SGHRS, CDR2 YFSETQ. The ends lost 7 bases at V and 5 bases at J; junction bases unmatched: 13. The CDR3 DNA is TGCGCCAGCCGCGCACAGGGGGGCTCGGAGGAGACCCAGTACTTC. This gives the protein CASRAQGGSEETQYF.

Comment on this clonotype: No conserved phenylalanine or tryptophan ends this CDR3, so it is likely a read error. The V gene is TRBV5-4, the J gene TRBJ2-7; D is uncertain. The CDR3 spans 14 residues. CDR1 SGHNT and CDR2 YYREEE come from the germline V gene (reference sequence). This CDR3 is CAGSPDLSSSEQYL. For the CDR3, the DNA is TGTGCCGGCAGCCCCGACCTCTCATCTAGCGAGCAGTACTTA.

This clonotype was counted many times. This sequence joins TRBV28 and TRBJ1-2; possibly TRBD1 for D (6 bases). CDR3 length: 16 residues. The V and J ends lost 7 bases and 2 bases respectively, with 20 bases between them. Germline V gene sequence: CDR1 MDHEN, CDR2 SYDVKM. The CDR3 DNA reads TGTGCCAGCAACGAGCTTCAGGGGCGCGGGAACTATGGCTACACCTTC. It encodes CASNELQGRGNYGYTF.

The gene calls are TRBV5-6 and TRBJ2-6; D remains ambiguous. CDR1 is SGHDT and CDR2 is YYEEEE in the germline V gene. Trimming took 5 bases from V and 12 from J, leaving 9 bases between them. This CDR3 has 11 amino acids. The CDR3 here is CASSPVGVLTF. In nucleotides, the CDR3 is TGTGCCAGCAGTCCCGTGGGCGTCCTGACTTTC.

Turning to this clonotype: This CDR3 fails to terminate in the conserved phenylalanine or tryptophan, so it likely reflects a read error. This sequence joins TRBV11-2 and TRBJ2-6, with 8 bases that match TRBD1. The germline V gene encodes CDR1 SGHAT and CDR2 FQNNGV. The CDR3 extends over 21 amino acids. The CDR3 DNA follows: TGTGCCAGCGGCATGGGGGGAGACAGGGGCATTTCCCTCTCTGGGGCCATCGTCCTGACTCTC. Its translation is CASGMGGDRGISLSGAIVLTL.

A word on this clonotype: With a much larger clone just one base away, this may be a read error. The J gene is TRBJ2-1, the V gene TRBV2; D is unresolved. In germline, CDR1 is SNHLY, CDR2 FYNNEI. Trimming stripped 4 bases from V and 4 bases from J, with 11 bases between. The CDR3 extends over 14 amino acids. The chain's CDR3 is CASSGLFSYNEQFF. The CDR3 bases are TGTGCCAGCAGTGGACTGTTCTCTTACAATGAGCAGTTCTTC.

V usage is TRBV19 and J usage is TRBJ2-7, with D possibly matching TRBD2 (5 bases). Germline values: CDR1 LNHDA, CDR2 SQIVND (reference sequence). This CDR3 is built from 15 residues. The V end lost 5 bases, the J end lost 3 bases, and 17 bases lay between the germline ends. The DNA for the CDR3 is TGTGCCAGTAGTTCTTCCCTGGGAGTTCGCTACGAGCAGTACTTC. It yields the protein CASSSSLGVRYEQYF.

Regarding this clonotype: Its ends do not fully match the called genes, so a read error is possible. J is TRBJ1-1 and V is TRBV4-3, with D perhaps matching TRBD1 (6 bases). Germline CDR1 LGHNA, CDR2 YSLEER. The CDR3 length is 13 residues. The CDR3 region has the DNA TGCGCCAGCAGACAAGGGGGTAACACTGAAGCTTTCTTT. It translates to CASRQGGNTEAFF.

This clonotype was counted a single time. Mismatch with germline at one junction end may stem from a read error. V and J are TRBV7-8 and TRBJ2-5; TRBD1 is a possible D gene (6 bases). Per germline, CDR1 SGHVS and CDR2 FQNEAQ. This CDR3 region has 16 residues. In nucleotides, the CDR3 is TGTACCAGCAGCTTGTTAACGACAGGCTTACAAGAGAGCCAGTACTTC. It encodes CTSSLLTTGLQESQYF.

This chain joins TRBV7-2 and TRBJ2-5, with D perhaps matching TRBD2 (6 bases). CDR3 length: 14 amino acids. Germline V gene lookup returns CDR1 SGHTA and CDR2 FQGNSA. Trimming took 2 bases from V and 6 from J, leaving 13 bases between them. DNA for the CDR3: TGTGCCAGCAGCTTATTTGGGGAGGTGAAGACCCAGTACTTC. Its protein is CASSLFGEVKTQYF.

About this clonotype itself: Compared with germline, one end of the junction differs, possibly owing to a read error. This chain joins TRBV11-2 and TRBJ2-3; D not certain. CDR1 is SGHAT, CDR2 FQNNGV, per germline. The length of the CDR3 is 17 residues. The CDR3 here is CTSSLFTANVSTDTQYF. The CDR3 region has the DNA TGTACCAGCAGCTTATTCACGGCCAACGTCAGCACAGATACGCAGTATTTT.